One TCR beta chain is described in this entry. Its specificity is unknown. The V gene's germline CDR1 is LGHNA and CDR2 YSLEER. The V gene end was trimmed by 4 bases and the J gene end by 8 bases; junction bases not matched to a gene: 8. This CDR3 comprises 17 residues. This specimen comes from a study of cytomegalovirus exposure and HLA in healthy donors. Whole-study findings and limits: Both high specificity and high sensitivity reportedly marked the classifier's diagnosis of cytomegalovirus status. Productive status was seen about 87% or about 30% of the time for most TCR beta V segments in an earlier analysis. Certain indistinguishable V segments, among them TRBV6-2 and TRBV6-3, were excluded. It was confirmed in vitro that a few of the CMV-associated chains were specific for CMV antigens.

The PCR used 60 Vbeta and 13 Jbeta primers. Libraries were prepared by immunoSEQ multiplex PCR; TCRdb keeps only in-frame clonotypes and omits some of them. The repertoire includes 140,000 to 150,000 clones, roughly 70% of them detected once, and almost 4.5% sits in the top ten. The chain combines TRBV4-3 with TRBJ2-1; TRBD2 matches at 16 bases. The TCR sequence derives from a man in his 60s in good health and CMV-seronegative. The source material was PBMCs. This CDR3 reads CASSLGPGLAGGDEQFF. CDR3 nucleotide sequence: TGCGCCAGCAGCCTGGGACCGGGACTAGCGGGAGGGGATGAGCAGTTCTTC.